The 2 T cell receptor beta chains given below trace back to one sample, sequenced in a study of early T cells in non-severe SARS-CoV-2 infection. TCRdb recomputed calls from the 5' RACE reads with MiXCR, one row per CDR3 protein. Among 55,000 to 70,000 distinct CDR3 sequences listed, 12% were seen once. The sample consisted of whole blood, taken at baseline. The origin of the receptors is an adult who was a healthcare worker with PCR-confirmed SARS-CoV-2 infection or an uninfected control (not recorded which). The donor label of this sample is uncertain.

This clonotype was seen many times. The rearrangement joins TRBV7-3 to TRBJ1-1; tentatively, D is TRBD1 (6 bases). The CDR3 has 14 residues. Trimming shortened V by 0 bases and J by 6 bases, and 11 bases separated the two germline ends. CDR1 SGHTA and CDR2 FQGTGA come from the germline V gene. The CDR3 region is CASSLTGRGSEAFF. In DNA, the CDR3 is TGTGCCAGCAGCTTAACTGGCAGGGGCTCTGAAGCTTTCTTT.

This clonotype has just a few counts. V usage is TRBV7-7 and J usage is TRBJ2-1; D is perhaps TRBD1 (6 bases). V was clipped by 5 bases and J by 6 bases, with 14 bases between them. This CDR3 comprises 14 residues. Looked up from germline, CDR1 is SSHAT and CDR2 is FNYEAQ (reference sequence). CDR3 coding DNA: TGTGCCAGCAGCAGAGGACAGTTAATCAATGAGCAGTTCTTC. It specifies CASSRGQLINEQFF.